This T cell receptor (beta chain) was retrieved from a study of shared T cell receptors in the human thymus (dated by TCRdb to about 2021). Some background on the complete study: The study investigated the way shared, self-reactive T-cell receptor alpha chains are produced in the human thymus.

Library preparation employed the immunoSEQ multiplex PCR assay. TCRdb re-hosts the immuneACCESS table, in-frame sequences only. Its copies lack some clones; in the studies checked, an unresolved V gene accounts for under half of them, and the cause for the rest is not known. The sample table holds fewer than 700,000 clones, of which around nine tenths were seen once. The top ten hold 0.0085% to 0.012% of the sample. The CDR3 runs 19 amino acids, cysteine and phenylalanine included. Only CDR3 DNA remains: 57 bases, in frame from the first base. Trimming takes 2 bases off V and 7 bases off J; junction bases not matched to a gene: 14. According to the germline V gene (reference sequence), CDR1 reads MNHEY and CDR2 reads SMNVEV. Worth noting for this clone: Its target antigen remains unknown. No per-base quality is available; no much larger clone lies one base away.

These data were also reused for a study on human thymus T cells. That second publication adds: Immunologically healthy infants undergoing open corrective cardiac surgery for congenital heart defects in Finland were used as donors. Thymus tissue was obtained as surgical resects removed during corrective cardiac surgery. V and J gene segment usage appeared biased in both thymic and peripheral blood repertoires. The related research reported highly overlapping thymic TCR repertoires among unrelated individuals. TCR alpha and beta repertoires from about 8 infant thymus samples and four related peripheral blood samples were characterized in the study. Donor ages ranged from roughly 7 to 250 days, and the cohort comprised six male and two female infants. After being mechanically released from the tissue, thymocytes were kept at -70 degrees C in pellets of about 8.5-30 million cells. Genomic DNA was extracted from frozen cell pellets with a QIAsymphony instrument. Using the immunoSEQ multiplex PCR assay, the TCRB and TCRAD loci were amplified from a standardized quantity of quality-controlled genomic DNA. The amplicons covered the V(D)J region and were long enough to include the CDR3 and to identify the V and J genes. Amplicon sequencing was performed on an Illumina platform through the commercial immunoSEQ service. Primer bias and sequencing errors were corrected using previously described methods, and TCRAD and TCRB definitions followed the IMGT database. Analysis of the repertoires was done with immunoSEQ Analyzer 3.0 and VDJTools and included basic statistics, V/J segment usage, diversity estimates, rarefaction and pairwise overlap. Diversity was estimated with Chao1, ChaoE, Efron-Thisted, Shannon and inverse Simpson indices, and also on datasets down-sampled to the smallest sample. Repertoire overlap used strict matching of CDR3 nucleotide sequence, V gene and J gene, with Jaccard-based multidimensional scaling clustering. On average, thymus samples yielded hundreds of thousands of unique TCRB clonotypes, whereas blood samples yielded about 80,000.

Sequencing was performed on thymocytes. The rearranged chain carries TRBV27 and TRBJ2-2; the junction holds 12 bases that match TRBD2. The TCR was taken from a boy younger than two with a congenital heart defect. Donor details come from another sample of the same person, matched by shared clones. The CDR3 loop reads CASSLIPSGRALGFGELFF. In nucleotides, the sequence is TGTGCCAGCAGTTTAATTCCTAGCGGGAGGGCCTTGGGGTTCGGGGAGCTGTTTTTT.